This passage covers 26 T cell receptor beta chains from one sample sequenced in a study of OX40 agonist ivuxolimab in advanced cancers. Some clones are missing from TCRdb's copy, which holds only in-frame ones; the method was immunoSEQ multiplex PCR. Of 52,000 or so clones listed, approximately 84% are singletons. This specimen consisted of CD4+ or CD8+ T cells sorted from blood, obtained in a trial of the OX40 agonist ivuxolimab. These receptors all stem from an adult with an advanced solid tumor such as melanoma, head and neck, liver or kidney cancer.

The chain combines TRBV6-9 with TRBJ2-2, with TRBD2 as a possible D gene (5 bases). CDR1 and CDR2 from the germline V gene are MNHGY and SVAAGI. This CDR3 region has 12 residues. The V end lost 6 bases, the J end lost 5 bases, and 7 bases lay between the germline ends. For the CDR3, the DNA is TGTGCCAGCAGCAGGACTACCGGGGAGCTGTTTTTT. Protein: CASSRTTGELFF.

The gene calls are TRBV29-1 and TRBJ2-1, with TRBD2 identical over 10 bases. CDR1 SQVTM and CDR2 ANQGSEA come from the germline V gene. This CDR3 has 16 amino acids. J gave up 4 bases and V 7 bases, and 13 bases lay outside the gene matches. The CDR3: CSANRPPSGSYNEQFF. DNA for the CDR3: TGCAGCGCCAACCGGCCGCCTAGCGGGAGTTACAATGAGCAGTTCTTC.

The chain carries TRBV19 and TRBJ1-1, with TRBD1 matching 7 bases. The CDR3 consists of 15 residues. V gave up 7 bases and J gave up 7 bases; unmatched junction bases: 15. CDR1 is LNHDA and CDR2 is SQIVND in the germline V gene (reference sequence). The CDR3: CASITVGQEDGEAFF. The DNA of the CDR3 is TGTGCCAGTATTACTGTCGGACAGGAGGATGGTGAAGCTTTCTTT.

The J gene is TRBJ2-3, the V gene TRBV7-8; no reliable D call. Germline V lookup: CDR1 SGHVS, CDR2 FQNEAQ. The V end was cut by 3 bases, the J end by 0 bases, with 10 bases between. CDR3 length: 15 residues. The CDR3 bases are TGTGCCAGCAGCTTTACGTGGGAAAGCACAGATACGCAGTATTTT. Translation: CASSFTWESTDTQYF.

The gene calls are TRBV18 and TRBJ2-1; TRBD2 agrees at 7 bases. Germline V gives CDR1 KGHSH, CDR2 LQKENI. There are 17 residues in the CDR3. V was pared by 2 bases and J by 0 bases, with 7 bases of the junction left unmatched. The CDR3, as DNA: TGTGCCAGCTCACCAAACACCGGGGGGAGCTCCTACAATGAGCAGTTCTTC. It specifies CASSPNTGGSSYNEQFF.

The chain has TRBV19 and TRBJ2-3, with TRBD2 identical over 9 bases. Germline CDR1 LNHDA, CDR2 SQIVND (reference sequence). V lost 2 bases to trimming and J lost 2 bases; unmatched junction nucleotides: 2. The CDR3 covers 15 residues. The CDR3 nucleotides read TGTGCCAGTAGTATAACTAGCGGGTCCACAGATACGCAGTATTTT. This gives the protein CASSITSGSTDTQYF.

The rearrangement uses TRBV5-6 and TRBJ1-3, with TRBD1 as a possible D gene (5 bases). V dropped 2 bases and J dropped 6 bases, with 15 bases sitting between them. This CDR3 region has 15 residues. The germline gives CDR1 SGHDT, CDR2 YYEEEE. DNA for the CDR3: TGTGCCAGCAGCTTCAGGGTTGTCACCTCAAACACCATATATTTT. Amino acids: CASSFRVVTSNTIYF.

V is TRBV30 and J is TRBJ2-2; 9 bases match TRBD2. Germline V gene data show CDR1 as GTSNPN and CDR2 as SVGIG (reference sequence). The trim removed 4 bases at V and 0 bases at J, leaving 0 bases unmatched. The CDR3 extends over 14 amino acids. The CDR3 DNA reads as TGTGCCTGGACTAGCGGGGCGAACACCGGGGAGCTGTTTTTT. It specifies CAWTSGANTGELFF.

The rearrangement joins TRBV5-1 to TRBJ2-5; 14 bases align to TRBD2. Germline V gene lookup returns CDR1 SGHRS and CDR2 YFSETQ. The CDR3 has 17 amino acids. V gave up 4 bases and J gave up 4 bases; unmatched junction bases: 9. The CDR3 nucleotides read TGCGCCAGCAGCGGGGGACTAGCGGGAGCTAAGATAGAGACCCAGTACTTC. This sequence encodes CASSGGLAGAKIETQYF.

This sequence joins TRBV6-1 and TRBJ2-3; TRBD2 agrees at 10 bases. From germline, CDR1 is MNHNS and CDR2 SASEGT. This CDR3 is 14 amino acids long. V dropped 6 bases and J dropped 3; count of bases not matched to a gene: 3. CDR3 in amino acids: CASSGLAATDTQYF. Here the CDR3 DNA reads TGTGCCAGCAGCGGACTAGCGGCAACAGATACGCAGTATTTT.

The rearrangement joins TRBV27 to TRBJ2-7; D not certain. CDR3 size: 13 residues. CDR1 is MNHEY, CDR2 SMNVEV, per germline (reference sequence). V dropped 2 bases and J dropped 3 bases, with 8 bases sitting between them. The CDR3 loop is CASSLAPFYEQYF. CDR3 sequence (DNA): TGTGCCAGCAGTTTAGCGCCATTCTACGAGCAGTACTTC.

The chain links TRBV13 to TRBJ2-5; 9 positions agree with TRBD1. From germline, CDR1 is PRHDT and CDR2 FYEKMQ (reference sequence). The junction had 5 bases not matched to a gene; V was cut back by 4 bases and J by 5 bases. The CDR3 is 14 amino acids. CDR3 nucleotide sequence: TGTGCCAGCAGCTCCGGGACAGGGTCGGAGACCCAGTACTTC. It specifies CASSSGTGSETQYF.

CDR3 region: CASSLRGTANEKLFF. CDR3 DNA sequence: TGTGCCAGCAGCTTACGGGGCACGGCTAATGAAAAACTGTTTTTT. The J gene is TRBJ1-4, the V gene TRBV5-4, with D possibly TRBD1 on 5 matching bases. This CDR3 region has 15 residues. The V and J ends lost 2 bases and 3 bases respectively, with 11 bases between them. Germline V gene lookup returns CDR1 SGHNT and CDR2 YYREEE (reference sequence).

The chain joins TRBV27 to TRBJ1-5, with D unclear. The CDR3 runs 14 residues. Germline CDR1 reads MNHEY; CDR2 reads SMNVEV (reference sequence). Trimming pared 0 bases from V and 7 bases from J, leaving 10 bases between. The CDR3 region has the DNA TGTGCCAGCAGTTTATCTAATCTGCGACAGCCCCAGCATTTT. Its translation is CASSLSNLRQPQHF.

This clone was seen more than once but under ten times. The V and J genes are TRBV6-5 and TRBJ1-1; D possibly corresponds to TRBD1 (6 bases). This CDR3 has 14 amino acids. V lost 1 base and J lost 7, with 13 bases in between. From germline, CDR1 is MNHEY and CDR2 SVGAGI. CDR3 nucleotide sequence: TGTGCCAGCAGTTACTTTTCCAGGGGCGATGAAGCTTTCTTT. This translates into CASSYFSRGDEAFF.

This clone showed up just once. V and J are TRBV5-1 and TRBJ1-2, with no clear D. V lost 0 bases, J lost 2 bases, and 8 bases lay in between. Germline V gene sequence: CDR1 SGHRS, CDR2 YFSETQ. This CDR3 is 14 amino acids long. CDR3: CASSLVNLNYGYTF. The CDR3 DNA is TGCGCCAGCAGCTTGGTCAACCTGAACTATGGCTACACCTTC.

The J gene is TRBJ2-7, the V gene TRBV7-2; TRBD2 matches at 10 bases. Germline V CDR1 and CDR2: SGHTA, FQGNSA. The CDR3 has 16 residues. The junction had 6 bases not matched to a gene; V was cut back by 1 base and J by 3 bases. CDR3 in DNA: TGTGCCAGCAGCTTAGTACCTAGCGGGAGACTCTACGAGCAGTACTTC. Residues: CASSLVPSGRLYEQYF.

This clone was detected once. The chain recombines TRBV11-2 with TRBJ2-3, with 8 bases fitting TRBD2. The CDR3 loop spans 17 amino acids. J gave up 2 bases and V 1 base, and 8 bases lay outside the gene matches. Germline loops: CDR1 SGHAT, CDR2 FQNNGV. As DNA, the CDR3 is TGTGCCAGCAGCTTAGTAGCGGGACCTCCATACACAGATACGCAGTATTTT. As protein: CASSLVAGPPYTDTQYF.

The CDR3 spells CASSPRTSGLQETQYF. Written as DNA, the CDR3 is TGTGCCAGCAGCCCAAGGACTAGCGGCCTCCAAGAGACCCAGTACTTC. The rearrangement uses TRBV4-2 and TRBJ2-5, with 10 bases that match TRBD2. The CDR3 is made up of 16 amino acids. The ends lost 4 bases at V and 1 base at J; junction bases unmatched: 6. CDR1 and CDR2 from the germline V gene are LGHNA and YNFKEQ.

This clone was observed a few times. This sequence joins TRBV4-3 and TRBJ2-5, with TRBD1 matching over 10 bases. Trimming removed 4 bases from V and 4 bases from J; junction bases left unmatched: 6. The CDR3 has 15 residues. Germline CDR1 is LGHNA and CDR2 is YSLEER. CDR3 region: CASSPSWTGGETQYF. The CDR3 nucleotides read TGCGCCAGCAGCCCCTCTTGGACAGGGGGAGAGACCCAGTACTTC.

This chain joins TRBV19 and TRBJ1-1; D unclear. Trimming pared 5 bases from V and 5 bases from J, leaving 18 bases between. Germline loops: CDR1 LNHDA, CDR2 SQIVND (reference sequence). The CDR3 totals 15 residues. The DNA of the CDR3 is TGTGCCAGTAGTCCGTCGCAAGCTAAAGGGACTGAAGCTTTCTTT. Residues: CASSPSQAKGTEAFF.

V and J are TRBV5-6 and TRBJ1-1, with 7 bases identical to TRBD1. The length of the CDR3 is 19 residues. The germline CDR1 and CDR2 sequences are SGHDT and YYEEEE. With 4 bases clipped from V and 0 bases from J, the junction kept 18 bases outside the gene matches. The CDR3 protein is CASSQTATGSGAMNTEAFF. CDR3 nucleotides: TGTGCCAGCAGCCAAACCGCGACAGGGTCGGGGGCGATGAACACTGAAGCTTTCTTT.

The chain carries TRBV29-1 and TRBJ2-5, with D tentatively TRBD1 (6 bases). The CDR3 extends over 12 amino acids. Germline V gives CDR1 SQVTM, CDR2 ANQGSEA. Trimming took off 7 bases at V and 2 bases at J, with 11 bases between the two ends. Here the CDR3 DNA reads TGCAGCGCCCCAACAGGGCAAGAGACCCAGTACTTC. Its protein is CSAPTGQETQYF.

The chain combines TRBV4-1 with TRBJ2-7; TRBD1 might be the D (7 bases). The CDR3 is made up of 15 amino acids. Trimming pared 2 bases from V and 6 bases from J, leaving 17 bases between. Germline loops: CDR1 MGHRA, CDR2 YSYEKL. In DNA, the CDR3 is TGCGCCAGCAGCCAACCCGACAGGGACTGGGGCGAGCAGTACTTC. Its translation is CASSQPDRDWGEQYF.

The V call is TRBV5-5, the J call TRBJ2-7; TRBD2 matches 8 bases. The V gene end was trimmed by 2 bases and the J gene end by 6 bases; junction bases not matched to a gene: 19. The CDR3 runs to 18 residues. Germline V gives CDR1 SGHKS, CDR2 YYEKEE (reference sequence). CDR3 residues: CASSFPAGVGVGAPEQYF. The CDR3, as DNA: TGTGCCAGCAGCTTCCCAGCGGGAGTCGGGGTTGGGGCTCCCGAGCAGTACTTC.

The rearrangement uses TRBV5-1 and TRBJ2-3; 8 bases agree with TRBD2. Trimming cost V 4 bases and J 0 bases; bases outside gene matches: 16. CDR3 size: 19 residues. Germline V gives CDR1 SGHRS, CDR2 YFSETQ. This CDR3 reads CASSLAGTLTSGSTDTQYF. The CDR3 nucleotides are TGCGCCAGCAGCCTGGCCGGGACACTTACTAGCGGAAGCACAGATACGCAGTATTTT. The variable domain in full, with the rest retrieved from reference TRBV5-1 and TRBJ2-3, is KAGVTQTPRYLIKTRGQQVTLSCSPISGHRSVSWYQQTPGQGLQFLFEYFSETQRNKGNFPGRFSGRQFSNSRSEMNVSTLELGDSALYLCASSLAGTLTSGSTDTQYFGPGTRLTVL.